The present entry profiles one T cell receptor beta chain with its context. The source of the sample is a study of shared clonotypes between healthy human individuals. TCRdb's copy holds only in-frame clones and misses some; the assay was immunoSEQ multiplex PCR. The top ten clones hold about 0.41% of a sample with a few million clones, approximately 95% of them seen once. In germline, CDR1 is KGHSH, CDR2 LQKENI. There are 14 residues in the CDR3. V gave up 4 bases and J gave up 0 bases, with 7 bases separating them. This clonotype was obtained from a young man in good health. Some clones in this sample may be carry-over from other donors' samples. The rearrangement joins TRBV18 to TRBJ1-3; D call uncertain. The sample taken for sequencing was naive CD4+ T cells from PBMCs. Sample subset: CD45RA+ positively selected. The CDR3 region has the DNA TGTGCCAGCTCACGCGAAATCTCTGGAAACACCATATATTTT. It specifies CASSREISGNTIYF.